The 20 T cell receptor beta chains below were found in one sample sequenced in a study of blood T cell repertoires in COVID-19. Repertoires were generated with immunoSEQ multiplex PCR, while TCRdb's copy carries only in-frame clones and drops some. The data contain 110,000 or so clones, 81% of them seen just once; the ten biggest clones take up about 9.4%. The specimen sequenced was peripheral blood. These receptors were taken from a human donor in a cohort sampled during active COVID-19.

The chain employs TRBV7-6 and TRBJ1-6; D may be TRBD1 (5 bases). V lost 2 bases, J lost 0 bases, and 5 bases lay in between. The length of the CDR3 is 15 residues. CDR1 and CDR2 from the germline V gene are SGHVS and FNYEAQ. CDR3: CASSLQGSYNSPLHF. The CDR3 nucleotides are TGTGCCAGCAGCTTACAGGGCTCCTATAATTCACCCCTCCACTTT.

This chain connects TRBV27 to TRBJ2-6; D is undetermined. CDR1 and CDR2 from the germline V gene are MNHEY and SMNVEV (reference sequence). Between the trimmed V and J ends, which lost 5 bases and 2 bases, there was a span of 16 bases. There are 17 residues in the CDR3. CDR3 nucleotide sequence: TGTGCCAGCAGTCTGAATCCCCGGTCCCCTGGGGCCAACGTCCTGACTTTC. Protein product: CASSLNPRSPGANVLTF.

This clone occurred once. The V call is TRBV27, the J call TRBJ1-1; the D gene is possibly TRBD1 (6 bases). CDR1 and CDR2 (germline): MNHEY, SMNVEV (reference sequence). The CDR3 sequence is 15 residues long. Trimming cost V 1 base and J 6 bases, with 15 bases left between them. The CDR3 DNA reads TGTGCCAGCAGTTTATTCCCAGGGGCGGTGGCTGAAGCTTTCTTT. Translation: CASSLFPGAVAEAFF.

The V gene is TRBV5-6, the J gene TRBJ2-7; TRBD1 agrees at 8 bases. Germline V gene sequence: CDR1 SGHDT, CDR2 YYEEEE. V lost 6 bases and J lost 5; bases outside the gene matches: 7. The CDR3 is 13 amino acids. The CDR3 reads CASTRTGNHEQYF. DNA of the CDR3: TGTGCCAGCACGCGGACAGGGAACCACGAGCAGTACTTC.

About this clone: The identical CDR3 is also encoded by other nucleotide sequences in the sample. The chain combines TRBV6-5 with TRBJ1-2; D is ambiguous. Germline V gene data show CDR1 as MNHEY and CDR2 as SVGAGI. The length of the CDR3 is 15 residues. The V gene lost 5 bases and the J gene lost 3 bases, with 16 bases spanning the gap. The CDR3 reads CASSNGGPPHYGYTF. CDR3 nucleotides: TGTGCCAGCAGTAACGGCGGGCCCCCTCACTATGGCTACACCTTC.

This chain uses TRBV30 with TRBJ2-7; D is unclear. V lost 4 bases and J lost 2, with 9 bases in between. The germline V gene has CDR1 GTSNPN and CDR2 SVGIG (reference sequence). The CDR3 length is 12 residues. The CDR3 here is CAWNPGPYEQYF. CDR3 sequence (DNA): TGTGCCTGGAATCCAGGTCCCTACGAGCAGTACTTC. Complete variable domain (other parts from reference TRBV30 and TRBJ2-7): SQTIHQWPATLVQPVGSPLSLECTVEGTSNPNLYWYRQAAGRGLQLLFYSVGIGQISSEVPQNLSASRPQDRQFILSSKKLLLSDSGFYLCAWNPGPYEQYFGPGTRLTVT.

This clone was seen once. The rearrangement uses TRBV15 and TRBJ2-7; 7 positions match TRBD2. The CDR3 spans 16 residues. The germline gives CDR1 LNHNV, CDR2 YYDKDF (reference sequence). V shed 8 bases, J shed 2 bases, and the junction held 15 bases outside the gene matches. In DNA form, the CDR3 reads TGTGCCACCGGCGGGTTAGGAGCGGGGACCCCCTACGAGCAGTACTTC. Translation: CATGGLGAGTPYEQYF.

The rearrangement joins TRBV7-9 to TRBJ2-7; 10 bases align to TRBD1. The CDR3 is made up of 14 amino acids. Trimming took 6 bases from V and 4 from J; bases not matched to a gene: 6. Germline CDR1 SEHNR, CDR2 FQNEAQ (reference sequence). The CDR3 loop reads CASRSGTGVYEQYF. The CDR3 coding sequence is TGTGCCAGCAGGTCCGGGACAGGGGTTTACGAGCAGTACTTC.

This chain joins TRBV30 and TRBJ1-1; 7 positions agree with TRBD1. V was clipped by 6 bases and J by 3 bases; unmatched bases: 7. In germline, CDR1 is GTSNPN, CDR2 SVGIG (reference sequence). This CDR3 is built from 13 residues. The CDR3 sequence: CACTGERDTEAFF. The CDR3 DNA reads as TGTGCCTGCACAGGGGAAAGGGACACTGAAGCTTTCTTT.

This clone was detected a few times. The chain employs TRBV19 and TRBJ1-3; 8 bases align to TRBD1. The V gene end was trimmed by 9 bases and the J gene end by 0 bases; junction bases not matched to a gene: 4. Germline lookup yields CDR1 LNHDA and CDR2 SQIVND (reference sequence). This CDR3 has 14 residues. Here the CDR3 DNA reads TGTGCCAGCGGGGGACAGGTCTCTGGAAACACCATATATTTT. This translates into CASGGQVSGNTIYF.

V and J are TRBV2 and TRBJ1-1; D perhaps matches TRBD1 (6 bases). V gave up 6 bases and J gave up 0 bases, with 11 bases separating them. The CDR3 sequence is 14 residues long. Germline V gene data show CDR1 as SNHLY and CDR2 as FYNNEI. This CDR3 reads CASRIRDMNTEAFF. CDR3 nucleotide sequence: TGTGCCAGCAGGATCAGGGACATGAACACTGAAGCTTTCTTT.

The chain carries TRBV19 and TRBJ2-3, with 7 bases that match TRBD2. Germline V gives CDR1 LNHDA, CDR2 SQIVND (reference sequence). The CDR3 consists of 18 residues. Trimming removed 1 base from V and 2 bases from J; junction bases left unmatched: 12. In DNA, the CDR3 is TGTGCCAGTAGTATAGCAACGGGAGGTACCCACGTCACAGATACGCAGTATTTT. Its protein is CASSIATGGTHVTDTQYF.

The chain employs TRBV5-1 and TRBJ2-7, with 14 bases matching TRBD2. V lost 4 bases, J lost 3 bases, and 3 bases stayed unmatched. Germline values: CDR1 SGHRS, CDR2 YFSETQ. CDR3 length: 15 amino acids. CDR3 protein: CASSQGLAGVYEQYF. CDR3 sequence (DNA): TGCGCCAGCAGCCAGGGACTAGCGGGAGTCTACGAGCAGTACTTC.

This clone was detected only once. The V call is TRBV12-3 or TRBV12-4, the J call TRBJ2-1; D might be TRBD1 (6 bases). The CDR3 extends over 11 amino acids. Deletions cut 8 bases from V and 10 bases from J, with 12 bases between. CDR3 nucleotide sequence: TGTGCCAGCCAGGGGTTTCGCGAGCAGTTCTTC. Protein: CASQGFREQFF.

The V call is TRBV6-2 or TRBV6-3, the J call TRBJ2-7; D perhaps matches TRBD1 (6 bases). Trimming pared 6 bases from V and 3 bases from J, leaving 21 bases between. The CDR3 contains 16 residues. Germline assignment: CDR1 MNHEY and CDR2 SVGEGT. CDR3 in DNA: TGTGCCAGCAGCCGTAAGTTACGGACAGACCTCTACGAGCAGTACTTC. Translated: CASSRKLRTDLYEQYF.

This clone was counted once. The chain has TRBV3-1 (or the pseudogene TRBV3-2) and TRBJ2-5; D call uncertain. Germline V lookup: CDR1 LGHDT, CDR2 YNNKEL (reference sequence). V gave up 4 bases and J gave up 2 bases, with 11 bases separating them. This CDR3 contains 14 residues. The CDR3 bases are TGTGCCAGCAGCCCCGTCCTAGAACAAGAGACCCAGTACTTC. Its protein is CASSPVLEQETQYF.

This chain links TRBV11-3 with TRBJ2-7; a weak D match, TRBD2 (5 bases). There are 14 residues in the CDR3. In germline, CDR1 is SGHNT, CDR2 YENEEA. The germline V and J ends were trimmed by 1 base and 6 bases, with 13 bases remaining between them. The CDR3 DNA is TGTGCCAGCAGCTTAGTTGCGGGTAACGCCGAGCAGTACTTC. Encoded protein: CASSLVAGNAEQYF. The full variable domain, in which reference TRBV11-3 and TRBJ2-7 provide the parts outside the CDR3, is EAGVVQSPRYKIIEKKQPVAFWCNPISGHNTLYWYLQNLGQGPELLIRYENEEAVDDSQLPKDRFSAERLKGVDSTLKIQPAELGDSAVYLCASSLVAGNAEQYFGPGTRLTVT.

The V gene is TRBV19, the J gene TRBJ2-2, with 7 nucleotides matching TRBD2. The CDR3 consists of 17 residues. J was trimmed by 0 bases and V by 0 bases; bases with no gene match: 4. Germline loops: CDR1 LNHDA, CDR2 SQIVND (reference sequence). Here the CDR3 DNA reads TGTGCCAGTAGTATAGAAGCAAGCGGGGCGAACACCGGGGAGCTGTTTTTT. This encodes CASSIEASGANTGELFF.

V usage is TRBV19 and J usage is TRBJ2-5, with 9 bases matching TRBD2. CDR1 LNHDA and CDR2 SQIVND come from the germline V gene (reference sequence). The V gene end was trimmed by 6 bases and the J gene end by 3 bases; junction bases not matched to a gene: 11. The CDR3 spans 16 residues. The CDR3 region is CASSPWGVAGEETQYF. The CDR3 bases are TGTGCCAGTAGCCCTTGGGGAGTAGCGGGGGAAGAGACCCAGTACTTC.

The sample holds a few counts of this clone. V gene TRBV5-1 combines with J gene TRBJ1-1, with 8 bases identical to TRBD1. This CDR3 contains 16 residues. Unmatched junction bases numbered 14, after V lost 4 bases and J lost 6 bases. Germline CDR1 and CDR2: SGHRS and YFSETQ. CDR3 DNA: TGCGCCAGCAGCCTCATGGGGCAGGGGGCATTCGCTGAAGCTTTCTTT. This gives the protein CASSLMGQGAFAEAFF.